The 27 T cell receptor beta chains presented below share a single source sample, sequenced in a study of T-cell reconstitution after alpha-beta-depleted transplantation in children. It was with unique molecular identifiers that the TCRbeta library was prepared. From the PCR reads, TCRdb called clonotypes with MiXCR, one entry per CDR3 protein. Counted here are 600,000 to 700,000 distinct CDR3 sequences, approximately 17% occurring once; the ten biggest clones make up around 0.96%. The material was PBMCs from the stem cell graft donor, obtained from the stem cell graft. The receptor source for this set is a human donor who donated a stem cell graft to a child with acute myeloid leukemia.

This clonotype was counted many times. The CDR3 sequence is CASSFFTGELFF. The CDR3 DNA follows: TGTGCCAGCAGTTTCTTCACCGGGGAGCTGTTTTTT. This chain connects TRBV27 to TRBJ2-2; D is undetermined. The CDR3 totals 12 residues. CDR1 is MNHEY, CDR2 SMNVEV, per germline (reference sequence). V shed 3 bases and J shed 4 bases, with 3 bases lying between them.

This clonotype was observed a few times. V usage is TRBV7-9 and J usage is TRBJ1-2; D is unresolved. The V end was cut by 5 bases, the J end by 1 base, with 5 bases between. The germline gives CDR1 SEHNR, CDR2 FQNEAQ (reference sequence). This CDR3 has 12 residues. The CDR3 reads CASSANNYGYTF. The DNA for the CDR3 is TGTGCCAGCAGCGCAAATAACTATGGCTACACCTTC.

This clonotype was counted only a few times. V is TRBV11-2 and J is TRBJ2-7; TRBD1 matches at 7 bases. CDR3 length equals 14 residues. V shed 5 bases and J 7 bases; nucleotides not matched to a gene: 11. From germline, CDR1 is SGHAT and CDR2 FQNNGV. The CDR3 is CASSQQRGHGEQYV. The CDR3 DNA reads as TGTGCCAGCAGCCAACAAAGGGGGCACGGGGAGCAGTACGTC.

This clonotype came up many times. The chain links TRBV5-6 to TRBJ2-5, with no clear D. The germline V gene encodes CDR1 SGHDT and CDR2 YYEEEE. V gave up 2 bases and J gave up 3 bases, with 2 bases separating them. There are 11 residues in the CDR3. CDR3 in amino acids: CASSFEETQYF. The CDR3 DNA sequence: TGTGCCAGCAGCTTTGAAGAGACCCAGTACTTC.

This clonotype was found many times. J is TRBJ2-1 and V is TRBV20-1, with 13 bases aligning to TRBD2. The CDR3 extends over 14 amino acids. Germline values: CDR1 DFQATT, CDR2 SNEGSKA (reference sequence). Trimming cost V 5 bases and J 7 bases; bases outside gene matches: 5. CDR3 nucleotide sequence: TGCAGTGCTCACGGACTAGCGGGGGTGAATGAGCAGTTCTTC. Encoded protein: CSAHGLAGVNEQFF.

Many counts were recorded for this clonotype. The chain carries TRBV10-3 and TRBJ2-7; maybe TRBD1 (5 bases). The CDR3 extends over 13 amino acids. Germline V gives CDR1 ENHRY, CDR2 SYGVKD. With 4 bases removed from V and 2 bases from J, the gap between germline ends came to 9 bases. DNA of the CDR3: TGTGCCATCAGTGCGACAGAACCCTACGAGCAGTACTTC. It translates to CAISATEPYEQYF.

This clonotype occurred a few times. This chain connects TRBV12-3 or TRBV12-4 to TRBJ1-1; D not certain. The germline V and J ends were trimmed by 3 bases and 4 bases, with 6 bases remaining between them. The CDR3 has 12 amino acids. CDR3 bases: TGTGCCAGCAGTTTTTGGGTCACTGAAGCTTTCTTT. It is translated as CASSFWVTEAFF.

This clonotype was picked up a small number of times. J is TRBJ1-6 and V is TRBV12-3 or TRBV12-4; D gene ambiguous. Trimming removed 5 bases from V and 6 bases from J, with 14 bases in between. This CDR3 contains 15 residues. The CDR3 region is CASSPIFGSNSPLHF. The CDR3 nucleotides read TGTGCCAGCAGTCCAATATTTGGGTCTAATTCACCCCTCCACTTT.

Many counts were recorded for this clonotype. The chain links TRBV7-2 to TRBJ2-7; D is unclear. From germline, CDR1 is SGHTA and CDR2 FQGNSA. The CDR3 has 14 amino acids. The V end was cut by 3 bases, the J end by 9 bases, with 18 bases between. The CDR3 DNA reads TGTGCCAGCAGCTTGGGAAGTGCGCAAATCGGGCAGTACTTC. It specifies CASSLGSAQIGQYF. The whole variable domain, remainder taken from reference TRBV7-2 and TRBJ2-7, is GAGVSQSPSNKVTEKGKDVELRCDPISGHTALYWYRQSLGQGLEFLIYFQGNSAPDKSGLPSDRFSAERTGGSVSTLTIQRTQQEDSAVYLCASSLGSAQIGQYFGPGTRLTVT.

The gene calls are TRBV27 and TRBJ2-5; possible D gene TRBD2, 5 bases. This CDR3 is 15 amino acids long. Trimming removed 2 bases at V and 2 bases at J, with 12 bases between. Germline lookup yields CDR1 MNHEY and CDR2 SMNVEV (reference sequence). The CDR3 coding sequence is TGTGCCAGCAGTTTACTTCGGGGAAGTCAAGAGACCCAGTACTTC. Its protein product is CASSLLRGSQETQYF.

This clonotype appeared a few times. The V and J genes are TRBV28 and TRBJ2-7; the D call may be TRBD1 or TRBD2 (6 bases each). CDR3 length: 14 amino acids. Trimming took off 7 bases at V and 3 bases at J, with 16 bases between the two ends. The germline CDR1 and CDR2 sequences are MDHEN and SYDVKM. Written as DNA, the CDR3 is TGTGCCAGCACGGGGGCAGAGTGGAGCTACGAGCAGTACGTC. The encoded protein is CASTGAEWSYEQYV.

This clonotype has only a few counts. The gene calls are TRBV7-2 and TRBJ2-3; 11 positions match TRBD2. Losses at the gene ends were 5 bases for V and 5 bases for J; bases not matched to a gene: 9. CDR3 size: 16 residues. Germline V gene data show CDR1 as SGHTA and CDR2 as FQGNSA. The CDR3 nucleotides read TGTGCCAGCAGCATCCTAGCGGGGGGCGAGGGAGATACGCAGTATTTT. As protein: CASSILAGGEGDTQYF.

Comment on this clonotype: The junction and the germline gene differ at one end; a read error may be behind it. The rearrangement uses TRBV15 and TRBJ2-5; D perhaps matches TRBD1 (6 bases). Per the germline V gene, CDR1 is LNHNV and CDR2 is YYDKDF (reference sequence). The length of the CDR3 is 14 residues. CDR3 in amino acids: CATCREGVQETQYF. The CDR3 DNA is TGTGCCACCTGCAGAGAGGGGGTACAAGAGACCCAGTACTTC.

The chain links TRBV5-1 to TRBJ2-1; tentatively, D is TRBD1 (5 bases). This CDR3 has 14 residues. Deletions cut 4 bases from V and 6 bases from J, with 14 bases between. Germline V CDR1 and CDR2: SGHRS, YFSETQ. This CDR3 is CASSLLGQPNEQFF. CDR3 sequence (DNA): TGCGCCAGCAGCCTCTTAGGACAACCCAATGAGCAGTTCTTC.

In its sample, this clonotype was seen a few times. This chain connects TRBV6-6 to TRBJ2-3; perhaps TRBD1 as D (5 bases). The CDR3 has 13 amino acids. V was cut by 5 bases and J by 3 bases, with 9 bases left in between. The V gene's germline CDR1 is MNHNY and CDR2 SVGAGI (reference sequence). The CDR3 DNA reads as TGTGCCAGCAGTACAGGTTTTACAGATACGCAGTATTTT. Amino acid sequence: CASSTGFTDTQYF.

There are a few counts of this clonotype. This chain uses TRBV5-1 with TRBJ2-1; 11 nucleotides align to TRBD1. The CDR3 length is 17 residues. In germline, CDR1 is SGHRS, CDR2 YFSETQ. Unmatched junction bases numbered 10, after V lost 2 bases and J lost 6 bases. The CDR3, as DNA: TGCGCCAGCAGCTTAGGGAGAGGGACAGGGGGTTCCAATGAGCAGTTCTTC. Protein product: CASSLGRGTGGSNEQFF.

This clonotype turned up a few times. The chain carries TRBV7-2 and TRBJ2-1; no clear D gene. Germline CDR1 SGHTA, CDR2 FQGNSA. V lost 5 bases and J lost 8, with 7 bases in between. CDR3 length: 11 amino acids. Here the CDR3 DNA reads TGTGCCAGCAGCATCCCCTATGAGCAGTTCTTC. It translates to CASSIPYEQFF.

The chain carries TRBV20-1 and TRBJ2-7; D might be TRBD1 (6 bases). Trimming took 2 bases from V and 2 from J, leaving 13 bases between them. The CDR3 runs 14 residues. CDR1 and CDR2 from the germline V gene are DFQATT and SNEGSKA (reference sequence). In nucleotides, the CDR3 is TGCAGTGCTAGAAAGGGACAAAGAACCTACGAGCAGTACTTC. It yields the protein CSARKGQRTYEQYF.

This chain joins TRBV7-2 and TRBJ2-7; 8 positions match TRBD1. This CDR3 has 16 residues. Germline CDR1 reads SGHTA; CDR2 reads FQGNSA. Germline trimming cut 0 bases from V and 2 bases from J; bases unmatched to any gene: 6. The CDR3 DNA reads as TGTGCCAGCAGCTTAGCGTGGGACAGGTCAACCTACGAGCAGTACTTC. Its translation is CASSLAWDRSTYEQYF. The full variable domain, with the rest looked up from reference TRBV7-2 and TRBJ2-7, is GAGVSQSPSNKVTEKGKDVELRCDPISGHTALYWYRQSLGQGLEFLIYFQGNSAPDKSGLPSDRFSAERTGGSVSTLTIQRTQQEDSAVYLCASSLAWDRSTYEQYFGPGTRLTVT.

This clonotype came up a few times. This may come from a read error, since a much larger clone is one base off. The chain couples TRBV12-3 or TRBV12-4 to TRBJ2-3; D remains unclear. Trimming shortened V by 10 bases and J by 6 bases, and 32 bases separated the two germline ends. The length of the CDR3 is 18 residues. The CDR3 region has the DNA TGTGCCATCAGCCTGGGTACGTACCTCCGAGGCGATTCGGATACGCAGTATTTT. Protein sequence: CAISLGTYLRGDSDTQYF.

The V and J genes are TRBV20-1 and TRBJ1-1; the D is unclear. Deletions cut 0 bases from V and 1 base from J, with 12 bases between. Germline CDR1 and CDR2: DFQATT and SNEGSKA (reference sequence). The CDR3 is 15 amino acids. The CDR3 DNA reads TGCAGTGCTAGAGATCCAGGTACCCGGAACACTGAAGCTTTCTTT. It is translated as CSARDPGTRNTEAFF.

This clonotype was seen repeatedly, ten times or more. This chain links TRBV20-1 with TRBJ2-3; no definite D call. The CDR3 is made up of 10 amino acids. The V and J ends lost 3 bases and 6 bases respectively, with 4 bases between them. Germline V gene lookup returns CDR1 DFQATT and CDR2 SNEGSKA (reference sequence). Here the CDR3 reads CSASEDTQYF. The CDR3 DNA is TGCAGTGCTAGCGAGGATACGCAGTATTTT.

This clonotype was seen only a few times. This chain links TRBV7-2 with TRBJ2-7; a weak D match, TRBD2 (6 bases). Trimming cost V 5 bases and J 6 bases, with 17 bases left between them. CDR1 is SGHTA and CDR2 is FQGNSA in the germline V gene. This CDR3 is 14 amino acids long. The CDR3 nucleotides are TGTGCCAGCAGCAAAGGGTCGGGGGACCCCGAGCAGTACTTC. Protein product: CASSKGSGDPEQYF.

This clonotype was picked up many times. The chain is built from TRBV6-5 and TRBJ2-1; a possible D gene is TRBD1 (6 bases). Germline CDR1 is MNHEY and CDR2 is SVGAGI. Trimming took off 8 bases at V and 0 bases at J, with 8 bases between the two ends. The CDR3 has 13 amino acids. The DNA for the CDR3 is TGTGCCAGCGTCAGGGGCTCCTACAATGAGCAGTTCTTC. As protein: CASVRGSYNEQFF.

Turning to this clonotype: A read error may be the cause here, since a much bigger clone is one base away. In nucleotides, the CDR3 is TGTGCCAGCAGTGTGTACGGGGAGCTGTTTTTT. This encodes CASSVYGELFF. The chain carries TRBV2 and TRBJ2-2, with D uncertain. The germline V and J ends were trimmed by 4 bases and 7 bases, with 4 bases remaining between them. CDR1 is SNHLY and CDR2 is FYNNEI in the germline V gene. This CDR3 is 11 amino acids long. Full variable domain (missing parts from reference TRBV2 and TRBJ2-2): EPEVTQTPSHQVTQMGQEVILRCVPISNHLYFYWYRQILGQKVEFLVSFYNNEISEKSEIFDDQFSVERPDGSNFTLKIRSTKLEDSAMYFCASSVYGELFFGEGSRLTVL.

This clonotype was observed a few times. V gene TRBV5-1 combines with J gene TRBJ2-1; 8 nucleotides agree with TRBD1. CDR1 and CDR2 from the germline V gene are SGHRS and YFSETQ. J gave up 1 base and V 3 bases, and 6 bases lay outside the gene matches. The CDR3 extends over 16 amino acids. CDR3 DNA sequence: TGCGCCAGCAGCTCTAGACAGGGGAGATCCTACAATGAGCAGTTCTTC. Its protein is CASSSRQGRSYNEQFF.

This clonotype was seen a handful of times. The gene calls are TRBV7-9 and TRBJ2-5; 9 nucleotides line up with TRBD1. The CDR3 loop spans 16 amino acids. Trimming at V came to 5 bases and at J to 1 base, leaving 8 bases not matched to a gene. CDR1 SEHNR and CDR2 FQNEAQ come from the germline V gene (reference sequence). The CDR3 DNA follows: TGTGCCAGCAGCGGCACCGGGACAGGGCTCCAAGAGACCCAGTACTTC. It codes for CASSGTGTGLQETQYF.